These T cell receptor beta chains were read from a single sample in a study of cytomegalovirus exposure and HLA in healthy donors. Measured with immunoSEQ multiplex PCR; TCRdb has only the in-frame clones, and not every one. The repertoire holds approximately 150,000 clones, roughly 76% seen once, with 2.5% to 3% in the top ten. The sample taken for sequencing was PBMCs. The receptors were gathered from a young woman in good health and CMV-seronegative. Each CDR3 is given with its conserved first and last residue. A D gene is named only where the DNA matches it firmly. Size values are once, few and many counts, or a class for expanded clones, and some rows have none.

d_gene: -
v_gene: TRBV2
j_gene: TRBJ1-4
abundance: -
CDR3aa: CASSLNREAATTNEKLFF
CDR3nt: TGTGCCAGCAGCCTGAACAGGGAAGCGGCTACAACTAATGAAAAACTGTTTTTT

d_gene: TRBD1
v_gene: TRBV7-9
j_gene: TRBJ1-2
abundance: -
CDR3aa: CASSPGQGSVGYTF
CDR3nt: TGTGCCAGCAGCCCGGGACAGGGATCGGTCGGCTACACCTTC

d_gene: TRBD2
v_gene: TRBV7-3
j_gene: TRBJ2-7
abundance: -
CDR3aa: CASSPKPRLAGGGYEQYF
CDR3nt: TGTGCCAGCAGTCCGAAACCGCGGCTAGCGGGAGGTGGATACGAGCAGTACTTC

d_gene: -
v_gene: TRBV7-8
j_gene: TRBJ2-3
abundance: -
CDR3aa: CASSLASGGSTDTQYF
CDR3nt: TGTGCCAGCAGCTTAGCTAGCGGAGGCTCGACTGATACGCAGTATTTT

d_gene: -
v_gene: TRBV2
j_gene: TRBJ2-5
abundance: few
CDR3aa: CASRETAETQYF
CDR3nt: TGTGCCAGCAGGGAGACAGCCGAGACCCAGTACTTC

d_gene: TRBD2
v_gene: TRBV9
j_gene: TRBJ2-2
abundance: few
CDR3aa: CASSGSGVGTSGGADTGELFF
CDR3nt: TGTGCCAGCAGTGGTTCCGGTGTGGGAACTAGCGGAGGTGCGGACACCGGGGAGCTGTTTTTT

d_gene: TRBD2
v_gene: TRBV7-3
j_gene: TRBJ2-1
abundance: once
CDR3aa: CASSSTGTSVRRQFF
CDR3nt: TGTGCCAGCAGCTCCACCGGGACTAGCGTTCGACGGCAGTTCTTC

d_gene: TRBD2
v_gene: TRBV27
j_gene: TRBJ2-1
abundance: few
CDR3aa: CASSPGTSGRSRQFF
CDR3nt: TGTGCCAGCAGCCCCGGGACTAGCGGGAGGTCACGGCAGTTCTTC

d_gene: TRBD1
v_gene: TRBV9
j_gene: TRBJ1-3
abundance: -
CDR3aa: CASSVGMGQGADGNTIYF
CDR3nt: TGTGCCAGCAGCGTAGGGATGGGACAGGGGGCAGATGGAAACACCATATATTTT

d_gene: -
v_gene: TRBV7-2
j_gene: TRBJ1-1
abundance: -
CDR3aa: CASSLSHRKIEAFF
CDR3nt: TGTGCCAGCAGCTTAAGTCACAGAAAGATTGAAGCTTTCTTT